This T cell receptor beta chain came from a study of cytomegalovirus exposure and HLA in healthy donors. V was clipped by 6 bases and J by 3 bases, with 15 bases between them. The CDR3 has 14 residues. Germline V lookup: CDR1 MNHEY, CDR2 SMNVEV (reference sequence). With respect to this clone: Its target is not known.

PCR primers comprised 60 Vbeta and 13 Jbeta primers. Sequencing used immunoSEQ multiplex PCR; TCRdb keeps in-frame clones, though not all of them. The table lists 150,000 to 200,000 clones, roughly 75% of them singletons. Study conclusions and caveats: Overall, under 200 TCR beta chains were annotated as cytomegalovirus-associated.

The receptor was isolated from a young man in good health and CMV-seropositive. The specimen was PBMCs. This rearrangement joins TRBV27 to TRBJ2-7, with D maybe TRBD1 (6 bases). Written as DNA, the CDR3 is TGTGCCAGCAGCAAGAATACAGGGATCTACGAGCAGTACTTC. Protein product: CASSKNTGIYEQYF.